This paragraph reports one TCR beta chain. Its target is not known. Trimming stripped 5 bases from V and 5 bases from J, with 12 bases between. This CDR3 has 13 residues. Germline CDR1 and CDR2: SNHLY and FYNNEI. Using immunoSEQ multiplex PCR, the repertoire was profiled, and TCRdb retains in-frame clones only, with some absent. Of 110,000 to 150,000 clones listed, roughly 89% are singletons. The entry originates in a study of T cell responses to AZD1222 COVID-19 vaccine. Whole-study context: Pooling covered second doses at about 4 or about 12 weeks. Study results and caveats: Of spike-specific TCRs, nearly half reportedly target regions left unmutated in variants. After two AZD1222 doses, spike-specific TCR breadth and depth rose versus day 0.

This TCR was recovered from an adult in good health. Sequencing used peripheral blood, obtained on day 0 of AZD1222 vaccination. The rearrangement uses TRBV2 and TRBJ2-5; D ambiguous. CDR3 in DNA: TGTGCCAGCAGTAGCCAGACTGTTGAGACCCAGTACTTC. Protein: CASSSQTVETQYF.